Reported below is one TCR beta chain. The antigen remains unidentified. Amplification of TCR beta CDR3 regions used RNA transcripts. In the first round, RT-PCR was carried out with HTBI primers, and a multiplex PCR formed the second round. MiXCR, applied by TCRdb to the multiplex PCR reads, yields one record per CDR3 protein. This table holds roughly 420,000 distinct CDR3 sequences, about 21% found once. The data were obtained in a study of Graves' ophthalmopathy and Graves' hyperthyroidism. Study background: Peripheral blood was obtained at first diagnosis, ahead of any treatment. General study points: Blood also contained most of the expanded thyroid clonotypes above 0.001 frequency. In predicting ophthalmopathy progression, the model reached approximately 70% sensitivity and 72% to 85% specificity.

The CDR3 spans 12 residues. Germline assignment: CDR1 SNHLY and CDR2 FYNNEI. Trimming took 4 bases from V and 4 from J, leaving 7 bases between them. Hyperthyroidism in these 18- to 65-year-old patients was newly diagnosed, lasting under 2 months. The TCR originated in a woman aged 18-29 years with stable Graves' hyperthyroidism. Material: peripheral blood. This chain joins TRBV2 and TRBJ1-2; D is unresolved. The CDR3 DNA reads TGTGCCAGCAGTGGGTCAGGCTATGGCTACACCTTC. Translated, it gives CASSGSGYGYTF.